Listed here are 21 T cell receptor beta chains from one sample, sequenced in a study of radiation and T cells in renal cell carcinoma. The data were produced by immunoSEQ multiplex PCR, yet TCRdb's version contains in-frame clones alone and is incomplete. The data show some 130,000 clones, 70% to 90% seen once. Time point defined: blood 2 weeks post-SBRT. Treatment here: 15 Gy SBRT to primary tumor, nephrectomy 4 weeks later. The sample consisted of blood, taken from a patient whose treatment included radiotherapy and nephrectomy. These receptors all stem from a woman in her 70s with renal cell carcinoma.

This rearrangement joins TRBV7-8 to TRBJ1-5, with D tentatively TRBD1 (5 bases). CDR1 and CDR2 (germline): SGHVS, FQNEAQ. V was shortened by 1 base and J by 0 bases, with 7 bases between the two germline ends. The CDR3 sequence is 15 residues long. The CDR3 is CASSLGGVSNQPQHF. CDR3 DNA sequence: TGTGCCAGCAGCTTAGGGGGGGTTAGCAATCAGCCCCAGCATTTT.

The sample holds one count of this clone. This rearrangement joins TRBV27 to TRBJ2-7; D remains ambiguous. With 2 bases removed from V and 2 bases from J, the gap between germline ends came to 7 bases. CDR1 MNHEY and CDR2 SMNVEV come from the germline V gene (reference sequence). CDR3 length equals 13 residues. The CDR3 DNA reads TGTGCCAGCAGTTTAGCCCCAGCCTACGAGCAGTACTTC. Residues: CASSLAPAYEQYF.

This chain uses TRBV6-5 with TRBJ1-5; tentatively, D is TRBD1 (5 bases). Trimming pared 5 bases from V and 2 bases from J, leaving 10 bases between. The CDR3 sequence is 14 residues long. The V gene's germline CDR1 is MNHEY and CDR2 SVGAGI. CDR3 bases: TGTGCCAGCAGTCCTGACAGCGGCAATCAGCCCCAGCATTTT. This gives the protein CASSPDSGNQPQHF.

The rearrangement links TRBV4-1 to TRBJ2-3; D is tentatively TRBD1 or TRBD2 (6 bases each). Trimming took off 6 bases at V and 0 bases at J, with 19 bases between the two ends. Germline-derived CDR1 and CDR2 are MGHRA and YSYEKL. The CDR3 extends over 17 amino acids. CDR3 in amino acids: CASRKGGMYTSTDTQYF. Written as DNA, the CDR3 is TGCGCCAGCAGAAAGGGGGGAATGTACACTAGCACAGATACGCAGTATTTT.

This chain connects TRBV30 to TRBJ2-1; D ambiguous. The V gene lost 2 bases and the J gene lost 8 bases, with 7 bases spanning the gap. CDR3 length equals 11 residues. CDR1 GTSNPN and CDR2 SVGIG come from the germline V gene (reference sequence). The CDR3 protein is CAWSHRDEQFF. CDR3 bases: TGTGCCTGGAGTCATCGGGATGAGCAGTTCTTC.

The chain joins TRBV6-1 to TRBJ2-7, with TRBD2 identical over 7 bases. The CDR3 is 13 residues long. Per germline, CDR1 MNHNS and CDR2 SASEGT. Trimming at V came to 11 bases and at J to 0 bases, leaving 7 bases not matched to a gene. CDR3 DNA sequence: TGTGCCGGCGGGGAGGGGAGCTCCTACGAGCAGTACTTC. This codes for CAGGEGSSYEQYF.

This rearrangement joins TRBV11-2 to TRBJ2-7, with 7 positions matching TRBD1. Germline CDR1 reads SGHAT; CDR2 reads FQNNGV. V dropped 2 bases and J dropped 4; count of bases not matched to a gene: 5. The CDR3 is made up of 14 amino acids. In DNA form, the CDR3 reads TGTGCCAGCAGCTTACTGAGACAGGGATACGAGCAGTACTTC. Its protein is CASSLLRQGYEQYF.

The chain has TRBV30 and TRBJ1-6; D might be TRBD1 (6 bases). CDR1 and CDR2 from the germline V gene are GTSNPN and SVGIG (reference sequence). The CDR3 runs 17 residues. The ends were cut back, 3 bases at V and 1 base at J, with 16 bases in the middle. The CDR3 protein is CAWSLTGTWSYNSPLHF. The CDR3 bases are TGTGCCTGGAGCTTAACAGGGACTTGGTCCTATAATTCACCCCTCCACTTT.

The V gene is TRBV19, the J gene TRBJ1-1; D is perhaps TRBD1 (5 bases). The CDR3 is 14 amino acids. Trimming stripped 4 bases from V and 1 base from J, with 10 bases between. CDR1 is LNHDA and CDR2 is SQIVND in the germline V gene (reference sequence). The CDR3 DNA follows: TGTGCCAGTAGTACCCCGGGGGGGAACACTGAAGCTTTCTTT. This gives the protein CASSTPGGNTEAFF.

This clone came up a few times. V and J are TRBV7-6 and TRBJ2-5; the D gene is possibly TRBD2 (5 bases). The CDR3 spans 14 residues. CDR1 and CDR2 (germline): SGHVS, FNYEAQ. V lost 0 bases and J lost 7, with 12 bases in between. The CDR3 DNA reads as TGTGCCAGCAGCTTAGCGCCCCACGGAGGGACCCAGTACTTC. Translating it yields CASSLAPHGGTQYF.

The rearrangement joins TRBV6-5 to TRBJ1-2; weak D call: TRBD1 (6 bases). The V and J ends lost 5 bases and 3 bases respectively, with 10 bases between them. The CDR3 has 13 amino acids. Germline lookup yields CDR1 MNHEY and CDR2 SVGAGI. The CDR3 DNA sequence: TGTGCCAGCAGTCTAGACAGGCACTATGGCTACACCTTC. Its translation is CASSLDRHYGYTF.

There are a few counts of this clone. This rearrangement joins TRBV7-9 to TRBJ1-1; TRBD1 might be the D (5 bases). V was clipped by 2 bases and J by 5 bases, with 12 bases between them. The CDR3 runs 14 residues. The germline V gene has CDR1 SEHNR and CDR2 FQNEAQ (reference sequence). The CDR3 bases are TGTGCCAGCAGCTTAAGGGGCAGAGGGACTGAAGCTTTCTTT. Residues: CASSLRGRGTEAFF.

V is TRBV30 and J is TRBJ1-1; TRBD1 aligns across 9 bases. The CDR3 consists of 13 residues. V was clipped by 1 base and J by 5 bases; unmatched bases: 2. Germline V CDR1 and CDR2: GTSNPN, SVGIG (reference sequence). The CDR3 sequence is CAWSETGGTEAFF. CDR3 DNA sequence: TGTGCCTGGAGTGAGACAGGGGGAACTGAAGCTTTCTTT.

The chain recombines TRBV7-3 with TRBJ2-7; 9 nucleotides align to TRBD1. Germline V gene sequence: CDR1 SGHTA, CDR2 FQGTGA. The CDR3 runs to 15 residues. The J segment lost 3 bases and the V segment lost 1 base, leaving 4 bases of the junction unmatched. The CDR3 reads CASSLMSGQGYEQYF. In DNA, the CDR3 is TGTGCCAGCAGCTTAATGTCGGGACAGGGCTACGAGCAGTACTTC.

V usage is TRBV5-3 and J usage is TRBJ1-5; TRBD1 is a possible D gene (5 bases). TRBV5-3 falls under the ORF class, with uncertain function. V lost 3 bases and J 2 bases, leaving 21 bases between the germline ends. The CDR3 loop spans 18 amino acids. DNA of the CDR3: TGTGCCAGAAGCTCGTCGAATTCACAGGACTCGGGCAATCAGCCCCAGCATTTT. Encoded protein: CARSSSNSQDSGNQPQHF.

The chain combines TRBV4-1 with TRBJ1-5, with 9 nucleotides matching TRBD1. The V gene's germline CDR1 is MGHRA and CDR2 YSYEKL. This CDR3 has 16 residues. V lost 3 bases and J lost 6; bases outside the gene matches: 9. DNA for the CDR3: TGCGCCAGCAGCCAGCAACTTGGACAGGGGAGTCAGCCCCAGCATTTT. It specifies CASSQQLGQGSQPQHF.

This clone was observed many times. The chain employs TRBV27 and TRBJ2-1; D not resolved. CDR3 size: 13 residues. V was clipped by 6 bases and J by 7 bases, with 13 bases between them. Germline CDR1 MNHEY, CDR2 SMNVEV (reference sequence). This CDR3 reads CASSSGRANEQFF. CDR3 sequence (DNA): TGTGCCAGCAGCTCCGGACGGGCGAATGAGCAGTTCTTC.

As regards this clone: Its ends do not fully match the called genes, so a read error is possible. The chain carries TRBV9 and TRBJ1-1; D may be TRBD1 (5 bases). The CDR3 loop spans 9 amino acids. Germline lookup yields CDR1 SGDLS and CDR2 YYNGEE. This chain's CDR3 is CASITNRSF. The DNA of the CDR3 is TGTGCCAGCATCACTAACAGGTCCTTT.

The genes are TRBV4-1 and TRBJ2-3; 9 nucleotides agree with TRBD2. Germline loops: CDR1 MGHRA, CDR2 YSYEKL. V shed 4 bases and J 0 bases; nucleotides not matched to a gene: 11. This CDR3 has 18 residues. The CDR3 sequence: CASSLVEAGGTSTDTQYF. As DNA, the CDR3 is TGCGCCAGCAGCCTCGTAGAAGCGGGGGGCACTAGCACAGATACGCAGTATTTT.

The gene calls are TRBV14 and TRBJ2-2; perhaps TRBD2 as D (5 bases). CDR1 is SGHDN, CDR2 FVKESK, per germline. There are 15 residues in the CDR3. The ends were cut back, 2 bases at V and 4 bases at J, with 11 bases in the middle. CDR3 nucleotide sequence: TGTGCCAGCAGCCAACGCCTAGCCCGCACCGGGGAGCTGTTTTTT. Residues: CASSQRLARTGELFF.

The chain links TRBV14 to TRBJ2-6; D uncertain. Germline V gene sequence: CDR1 SGHDN, CDR2 FVKESK. There are 15 residues in the CDR3. Trimming took 4 bases from V and 1 from J, leaving 8 bases between them. The DNA of the CDR3 is TGTGCCAGCAGCCCACTACCGTCTGGGGCCAACGTCCTGACTTTC. It encodes CASSPLPSGANVLTF.